What follows are 24 T cell receptor beta chains derived from one specimen sequenced in a study of stem cell transplantation in POMP-related autoinflammatory disease. TCRdb's table, derived via immunoSEQ multiplex PCR, lists solely in-frame clones and lacks some. The sample lists over 30,000 clones, about 91% occurring once. This specimen consisted of CD4+ T cells from PBMCs, obtained before stem cell transplantation. These receptors originate from a human donor with POMP-related autoinflammation and immune dysregulation (PRAID).

The gene calls are TRBV2 and TRBJ2-1, with D possibly being TRBD1 (6 bases). This CDR3 contains 15 residues. The ends were cut back, 5 bases at V and 3 bases at J, with 14 bases in the middle. The germline V gene encodes CDR1 SNHLY and CDR2 FYNNEI. Written as DNA, the CDR3 is TGTGCCAGCAGTAGGGGGATTGAGGGCTACAATGAGCAGTTCTTC. Its protein is CASSRGIEGYNEQFF.

The rearrangement links TRBV28 to TRBJ2-3; maybe TRBD2 (7 bases). Germline values: CDR1 MDHEN, CDR2 SYDVKM. V gave up 2 bases and J gave up 2 bases, with 11 bases separating them. The CDR3 is made up of 15 amino acids. The CDR3 spells CASSLGGAVTDTQYF. The CDR3 nucleotides read TGTGCCAGCAGTTTAGGGGGGGCCGTCACAGATACGCAGTATTTT.

The chain uses TRBV15 and TRBJ1-1, with TRBD1 as a possible D gene (5 bases). V gave up 6 bases and J gave up 1 base, with 12 bases separating them. Per the germline V gene, CDR1 is LNHNV and CDR2 is YYDKDF (reference sequence). The CDR3 sequence is 14 residues long. DNA of the CDR3: TGTGCCACCAGTCGCGATACAGGGAACACTGAAGCTTTCTTT. As protein: CATSRDTGNTEAFF. The whole variable domain, filled in from reference TRBV15 and TRBJ1-1, reads DAMVIQNPRYQVTQFGKPVTLSCSQTLNHNVMYWYQQKSSQAPKLLFHYYDKDFNNEADTPDNFQSRRPNTSFCFLDIRSPGLGDTAMYLCATSRDTGNTEAFFGQGTRLTVV.

CDR3 nucleotides: TGTGCCAGCAGCCCCCGGGACAGGGTTGGTAATCAGCCCCAGCATTTT. This encodes CASSPRDRVGNQPQHF. The chain has TRBV11-3 and TRBJ1-5, with 9 nucleotides matching TRBD1. The CDR3 extends over 16 amino acids. V trimming: 5 bases; J trimming: 4 bases; junction bases outside the gene matches: 9. Germline CDR1 SGHNT, CDR2 YENEEA. Full variable domain (missing parts from reference TRBV11-3 and TRBJ1-5): EAGVVQSPRYKIIEKKQPVAFWCNPISGHNTLYWYLQNLGQGPELLIRYENEEAVDDSQLPKDRFSAERLKGVDSTLKIQPAELGDSAVYLCASSPRDRVGNQPQHFGDGTRLSIL.

This clone was observed a single time. The V gene is TRBV6-6, the J gene TRBJ2-5; 7 bases line up with TRBD2. Per the germline V gene, CDR1 is MNHNY and CDR2 is SVGAGI (reference sequence). V lost 10 bases and J lost 4; bases outside the gene matches: 12. The CDR3 extends over 14 amino acids. The DNA of the CDR3 is TGTGCCACCGGGGGGAGTTCGGTTTTAGAGACCCAGTACTTC. This gives the protein CATGGSSVLETQYF.

V gene TRBV6-6 combines with J gene TRBJ1-2; D possibly corresponds to TRBD1 (5 bases). In germline, CDR1 is MNHNY, CDR2 SVGAGI (reference sequence). V lost 6 bases and J 0 bases, leaving 14 bases between the germline ends. This CDR3 contains 15 residues. CDR3 in DNA: TGTGCCAGCAGAAGTGGGGGACTTCCTAACTATGGCTACACCTTC. Its translation is CASRSGGLPNYGYTF.

CDR3 sequence reads: CASLRGGTDTQYF. The CDR3 DNA sequence: TGTGCCAGTCTTCGAGGGGGCACAGATACGCAGTATTTT. The chain uses TRBV5-4 and TRBJ2-3; TRBD1 or TRBD2 may be the D gene (5 bases each). CDR3 length equals 13 residues. V gave up 8 bases and J gave up 1 base, with 11 bases separating them. Germline loops: CDR1 SGHNT, CDR2 YYREEE (reference sequence).

The CDR3 coding sequence is TGCGCCAGCAGCTTGGGGCAGACCATGAACACTGAAGCTTTCTTT. Its protein is CASSLGQTMNTEAFF. The rearrangement joins TRBV5-1 to TRBJ1-1, with D uncertain. V gave up 0 bases and J gave up 0 bases, with 9 bases separating them. Germline CDR1 SGHRS, CDR2 YFSETQ. This CDR3 spans 15 amino acids. The whole variable domain, filled in from reference TRBV5-1 and TRBJ1-1, reads KAGVTQTPRYLIKTRGQQVTLSCSPISGHRSVSWYQQTPGQGLQFLFEYFSETQRNKGNFPGRFSGRQFSNSRSEMNVSTLELGDSALYLCASSLGQTMNTEAFFGQGTRLTVV.

The rearrangement uses TRBV27 and TRBJ1-2, with D possibly being TRBD1 (6 bases). The CDR3 has 16 amino acids. Germline CDR1 and CDR2: MNHEY and SMNVEV (reference sequence). V lost 6 bases to trimming and J lost 6 bases, with 23 bases between them. The CDR3 DNA reads as TGTGCCAGCAGCCAAAGGGCAGGGGCCTCCTTTGATGGCTACACCTTC. Protein: CASSQRAGASFDGYTF.

The V gene is TRBV2, the J gene TRBJ2-7; possible D gene TRBD2, 6 bases. Germline V CDR1 and CDR2: SNHLY, FYNNEI. This CDR3 has 13 residues. Trimming cost V 8 bases and J 0 bases, with 11 bases left between them. Written as DNA, the CDR3 is TGTGCCAGCCGAGGGACTGGCTCCTACGAGCAGTACTTC. It codes for CASRGTGSYEQYF.

V gene TRBV18 combines with J gene TRBJ2-7; 7 nucleotides match TRBD1. Trimming removed 6 bases from V and 2 bases from J; junction bases left unmatched: 7. The CDR3 sequence is 14 residues long. CDR1 and CDR2 (germline): KGHSH, LQKENI. The chain's CDR3 is CASSPEGGPYEQYF. In nucleotides, the CDR3 is TGTGCCAGCTCCCCTGAAGGGGGCCCCTACGAGCAGTACTTC.

V usage is TRBV9 and J usage is TRBJ2-1, with TRBD2 identical over 9 bases. V was clipped by 3 bases and J by 0 bases; unmatched bases: 1. Germline V gives CDR1 SGDLS, CDR2 YYNGEE. This CDR3 is 15 amino acids long. CDR3 DNA: TGTGCCAGCAGCGATAGCGGGAGCTCCTACAATGAGCAGTTCTTC. This encodes CASSDSGSSYNEQFF.

The chain combines TRBV10-3 with TRBJ2-6; TRBD2 might be the D (6 bases). From germline, CDR1 is ENHRY and CDR2 SYGVKD. Trimming shortened V by 8 bases and J by 4 bases, and 9 bases separated the two germline ends. The CDR3 runs 13 residues. This CDR3 reads CAIGGNGANVLTF. As DNA, the CDR3 is TGTGCCATCGGCGGGAACGGGGCCAACGTCCTGACTTTC.

The chain links TRBV7-2 to TRBJ2-5; 7 positions match TRBD2. The ends lost 5 bases at V and 4 bases at J; junction bases unmatched: 7. The CDR3 is 14 amino acids. Germline V gene data show CDR1 as SGHTA and CDR2 as FQGNSA. For the CDR3, the DNA is TGTGCCAGCAGCGTAATCGGGGGGATAGAGACCCAGTACTTC. As protein: CASSVIGGIETQYF. Looking up the rest from reference TRBV7-2 and TRBJ2-5 gives the full variable domain: GAGVSQSPSNKVTEKGKDVELRCDPISGHTALYWYRQSLGQGLEFLIYFQGNSAPDKSGLPSDRFSAERTGGSVSTLTIQRTQQEDSAVYLCASSVIGGIETQYFGPGTRLLVL.

This chain joins TRBV29-1 and TRBJ2-7, with D possibly matching TRBD2 (5 bases). V lost 4 bases and J lost 4, with 11 bases in between. The CDR3 runs 12 residues. Germline CDR1 SQVTM, CDR2 ANQGSEA. CDR3 nucleotides: TGCAGCGTTGGGGAGAGTAGGTACGAGCAGTACTTC. Protein product: CSVGESRYEQYF.

This chain connects TRBV4-1 to TRBJ2-7; the match to TRBD1 covers 7 bases. The CDR3 runs 13 residues. Germline CDR1 and CDR2: MGHRA and YSYEKL. The trim removed 1 base at V and 7 bases at J, leaving 4 bases unmatched. As DNA, the CDR3 is TGCGCCAGCAGCCAAGGAAGGGGGCGAGAGCAGTACTTC. Translating it yields CASSQGRGREQYF.

This clone has only one observation. The chain employs TRBV6-5 and TRBJ1-2; D might be TRBD1 (6 bases). Looked up from germline, CDR1 is MNHEY and CDR2 is SVGAGI. The V end lost 2 bases, the J end lost 4 bases, and 11 bases lay between the germline ends. This CDR3 has 14 amino acids. For the CDR3, the DNA is TGTGCCAGCAGTTACCAACAGGGTCGCTATGGCTACACCTTC. The encoded protein is CASSYQQGRYGYTF.

V usage is TRBV19 and J usage is TRBJ2-7, with 7 bases fitting TRBD1. CDR3 size: 16 residues. The germline CDR1 and CDR2 sequences are LNHDA and SQIVND (reference sequence). After removal of 3 bases from V and 3 bases from J, the junction contained 11 bases not matched to a gene. CDR3 DNA: TGTGCCAGTAGTATCCACCATGGACAGGTGCACTACGAGCAGTACTTC. This encodes CASSIHHGQVHYEQYF.

This chain uses TRBV7-2 with TRBJ2-1; 11 positions match TRBD2. The CDR3 spans 15 residues. V shed 3 bases, J shed 6 bases, and the junction held 4 bases outside the gene matches. Germline V lookup: CDR1 SGHTA, CDR2 FQGNSA. The CDR3 loop reads CASSLVAGGPNEQFF. DNA of the CDR3: TGTGCCAGCAGCTTGGTAGCGGGAGGGCCCAATGAGCAGTTCTTC.

V gene TRBV25-1 combines with J gene TRBJ2-5; D is tentatively TRBD1 or TRBD2 (5 bases each). Per germline, CDR1 MGHDK and CDR2 SYGVNS. The CDR3 has 14 amino acids. V lost 1 base and J 4 bases, leaving 10 bases between the germline ends. The CDR3 coding sequence is TGTGCCAGCAGTGAATTTGATGGGGGAGAGACCCAGTACTTC. It specifies CASSEFDGGETQYF.

The chain has TRBV6-5 and TRBJ2-7, with 9 bases lining up with TRBD1. Germline V gene lookup returns CDR1 MNHEY and CDR2 SVGAGI. V lost 7 bases and J lost 3; bases outside the gene matches: 10. The CDR3 is made up of 15 amino acids. The CDR3: CASTVTGGRNYEQYF. CDR3 coding DNA: TGTGCCAGCACGGTTACAGGGGGCAGGAACTACGAGCAGTACTTC.

The chain combines TRBV5-1 with TRBJ1-1; D possibly corresponds to TRBD1 (6 bases). This CDR3 has 15 residues. V lost 4 bases to trimming and J lost 0 bases, with 13 bases between them. Germline values: CDR1 SGHRS, CDR2 YFSETQ. The CDR3 region is CASSVTGNMNTEAFF. CDR3 nucleotides: TGCGCCAGCAGCGTCACAGGGAACATGAACACTGAAGCTTTCTTT.

The chain employs TRBV30 and TRBJ2-5; D unclear. Germline CDR1 and CDR2: GTSNPN and SVGIG (reference sequence). V was shortened by 4 bases and J by 0 bases, with 9 bases between the two germline ends. CDR3 length: 13 amino acids. This CDR3 reads CAWKGQHQETQYF. The DNA for the CDR3 is TGTGCCTGGAAAGGCCAGCACCAAGAGACCCAGTACTTC.

The chain combines TRBV18 with TRBJ2-7; no reliable D call. The CDR3 consists of 12 residues. CDR1 and CDR2 from the germline V gene are KGHSH and LQKENI. The ends were cut back, 3 bases at V and 3 bases at J, with 6 bases in the middle. DNA of the CDR3: TGTGCCAGCTCACCGGCAGGCTACGAGCAGTACTTC. Its protein product is CASSPAGYEQYF.